This entry concerns a single T cell receptor (beta chain). The source of the sample is a study of blood T cell repertoires in COVID-19. The CDR3 spans 19 residues. Trimming took off 0 bases at V and 0 bases at J, with 19 bases between the two ends. Germline lookup yields CDR1 SGHVS and CDR2 FNYEAQ. The repertoire was sequenced with immunoSEQ multiplex PCR; TCRdb's copy has only in-frame clones and lacks some. The sample lists some 170,000 clones; 85% to 95% were seen once. The chain uses TRBV7-6 and TRBJ2-3; tentative D call: TRBD2 (5 bases). Sequenced: peripheral blood. This clonotype was obtained from a woman aged 60-75 years with COVID-19, enrolled during active disease. CDR3 region: CASSLARSTGFRSTDTQYF. In DNA, the CDR3 is TGTGCCAGCAGCTTAGCCAGGTCGACGGGATTTCGTAGCACAGATACGCAGTATTTT.